This T cell receptor (beta chain) was sequenced for a study of cytomegalovirus exposure and HLA in healthy donors (TCRdb year 2017). About the study as a whole: A later analysis indicated that the 120 validation repertoires were generated on the platform also employed for the 700 or so repertoires of the first cohort. The study aimed to test whether cataloging public T cell receptors could reveal signatures of past pathogen exposure. In addition to the first cohort of approximately 670 subjects, a separate validation cohort of around 110 different subjects was used. To predict cytomegalovirus infection status, the study brought together high-throughput TCR immunosequencing, statistical association of individual TCRs with disease status, and machine learning.

Separate from the roughly 660-subject first cohort, the validation cohort of 90 to 150 subjects was the group to which the donors belonged. Libraries were prepared through the immunoSEQ multiplex PCR assay. Regarding the original processing steps: A statistical classification framework was built for diagnosing cytomegalovirus status from the catalog of TCR beta chain sequences. TCRdb took this table from immuneACCESS and kept in-frame rearrangements with V and J called. Such tables lack part of the clones; where checked against another copy, unresolved V genes explain under half of the gap, and the rest is unexplained. V and J calls and clone size come straight from that table; D and trimming were deduced from the DNA. The sample yields about 98,000 clones; less than 90% were counted once. The ten biggest clones cover approximately 6.3% of the sample. What the research found in general, with its limitations: A few of the identified cytomegalovirus-associated TCR beta chains were confirmed in vitro to be specific for cytomegalovirus antigens. The classifier was reported to diagnose cytomegalovirus status with high specificity and sensitivity in both the original and validation cohorts. The study gave a list of 150 to 200 TCR beta chains associated with cytomegalovirus. The authors suggested that the approach could potentially be extended to other disease states and immunological phenotypes. The validation cohort had no HLA typing available for a later analysis, so co-occurrence within that cohort was assessed over all 130 or so repertoires. Most TCR sequences were observed very rarely across donors, whereas some public TCRs were present in many individuals. In a later analysis, TCRs clustered in the first cohort were found to also tend to co-occur in the 110 or so validation repertoires, with about 94% of cluster scores above 0.

The junction shows trimming of 5 bases on V and 2 bases on J, plus 13 bases between the germline ends. The germline V gene (reference sequence) yields SEHNR for CDR1 and FQNEAQ for CDR2. The CDR3 holds 14 amino acids from the cysteine to the phenylalanine. Only the CDR3 DNA stays, 42 bases, in frame from base 1. As to this clone: Its antigen remains undetermined. The sample holds no much larger clone one base away, and base qualities are not on file.

This TCR was sampled from a man aged 18-30 years in good health and CMV-seropositive. Sequencing input: PBMCs. This receptor chain uses TRBV7-9 and TRBJ2-7, with TRBD2 perhaps the D gene, on 5 matching bases. The sequenced DNA: TGTGCCAGCAGCCCCCCATCCGGGGCCTACGAGCAGTACTTC. This translates into CASSPPSGAYEQYF.